These 8 T cell receptor beta chains came from one sample sequenced in a study of human T cells and chemical hapten exposure. It was unfractionated whole blood from which total RNA was extracted. TCRdb passed the 5' RACE reads through MiXCR, listing each CDR3 protein once. The sample shows approximately 80,000 distinct CDR3 sequences, 15% of them seen only once. The receptors shown here come from a female donor in good health.

This clonotype was counted at least ten times. The rearrangement uses TRBV30 and TRBJ1-1; TRBD1 matches 8 bases. Germline values: CDR1 GTSNPN, CDR2 SVGIG (reference sequence). CDR3 length: 14 amino acids. After removal of 0 bases from V and 5 bases from J, the junction contained 5 bases not matched to a gene. CDR3 nucleotides: TGTGCCTGGAGTGTACAGGGGGAATTGACTGAAGCTTTCTTT. This sequence encodes CAWSVQGELTEAFF.

This clonotype was observed a few times. V is TRBV20-1 and J is TRBJ2-7; D may correspond to TRBD1 or TRBD2 (5 bases each). The V end lost 7 bases, the J end lost 0 bases, and 16 bases lay between the germline ends. The CDR3 sequence is 14 residues long. Per germline, CDR1 DFQATT and CDR2 SNEGSKA (reference sequence). The chain's CDR3 is CSVPGTRSSYEQYF. The CDR3 region has the DNA TGCAGTGTTCCGGGGACGCGAAGCTCCTACGAGCAGTACTTC.

This chain uses TRBV11-2 with TRBJ1-6, with a possible D match to TRBD1 (6 bases). Germline CDR1 and CDR2: SGHAT and FQNNGV. The CDR3 has 14 amino acids. V lost 8 bases and J 7 bases, leaving 15 bases between the germline ends. The CDR3 region has the DNA TGTGCCAGCCAGGGGCACGGAGGAAATTCACCCCTCCACTTT. It encodes CASQGHGGNSPLHF.

The V and J genes are TRBV7-9 and TRBJ1-1; no reliable D call. The CDR3 has 12 residues. Germline V gives CDR1 SEHNR, CDR2 FQNEAQ (reference sequence). Trimming removed 5 bases from V and 3 bases from J, with 7 bases in between. The CDR3 is CASSTRDTEAFF. The CDR3 DNA sequence: TGTGCCAGCAGCACGAGGGACACTGAAGCTTTCTTT.

The chain recombines TRBV25-1 with TRBJ1-4; 7 bases agree with TRBD1. Germline trimming cut 4 bases from V and 7 bases from J; bases unmatched to any gene: 6. Germline V gene sequence: CDR1 MGHDK, CDR2 SYGVNS. The CDR3 length is 14 residues. CDR3: CASSAQGYPEKLFF. In DNA, the CDR3 is TGTGCCAGCAGTGCACAGGGGTATCCTGAAAAACTGTTTTTT.

The rearrangement joins TRBV4-2 to TRBJ2-2; D perhaps matches TRBD2 (5 bases). CDR1 LGHNA and CDR2 YNFKEQ come from the germline V gene. Deletions cut 1 base from V and 0 bases from J, with 18 bases between. The CDR3 totals 19 residues. CDR3 loop: CASSQGSLRRGPNTGELFF. DNA for the CDR3: TGTGCCAGCAGCCAAGGGTCCCTGAGGCGCGGGCCGAACACCGGGGAGCTGTTTTTT.

V usage is TRBV6-2 or TRBV6-3 and J usage is TRBJ2-1; unclear D gene. The germline CDR1 and CDR2 sequences are MNHEY and SVGEGT. The CDR3 covers 14 residues. V lost 2 bases and J 1 base, leaving 6 bases between the germline ends. The chain's CDR3 is CASSYSRSYNEQFF. The CDR3 DNA sequence: TGTGCCAGCAGTTACAGCCGATCCTACAATGAGCAGTTCTTC.

There are a few counts of this clonotype. The chain joins TRBV11-2 to TRBJ1-1; D is ambiguous. Germline CDR1 reads SGHAT; CDR2 reads FQNNGV. V was cut by 1 base and J by 4 bases, with 10 bases left in between. The CDR3 is 14 amino acids. CDR3 in DNA: TGTGCCAGCAGCTTAGCGGCAGCTTCCACTGAAGCTTTCTTT. Protein sequence: CASSLAAASTEAFF.